What follows describes a single TCR beta chain. The data belong to a study of blood T cell repertoires in COVID-19. Study-level background: COVID-19 samples from acute and convalescent phases originated in the United States, Italy and Spain. PBMCs, B-cell-depleted T cells, or T cells were the source of the cDNA or gDNA that made up the material.

Original methodology: It was from reference gene primer amplification that nucleated cell counts were estimated. The repertoire was sequenced with immunoSEQ multiplex PCR; TCRdb's copy has only in-frame clones and lacks some. For V, J and clone size, that table is used; D and trimming come from the DNA. The repertoire consists of 450,000 or so clones, with approximately 90% occurring once and the leading ten covering under 2%. The CDR3 runs 15 residues. Germline loops: CDR1 KGHSH, CDR2 LQKENI. V shed 3 bases and J 5 bases; nucleotides not matched to a gene: 10. The Seattle patients, enrolled during active infection, were followed longitudinally.

The V and J genes are TRBV18 and TRBJ2-7; 7 bases map to TRBD2. The receptor was derived from a woman between 40 and 55 years old with COVID-19, enrolled during active disease. The specimen sequenced was peripheral blood. The CDR3 DNA reads as TGTGCCAGCTCACCTAGGGAGGGTGGAGGGCACGAGCAGTACTTC. Its protein product is CASSPREGGGHEQYF.